A single sample is the source of the 22 T cell receptor beta chains below, sequenced in a study of cytomegalovirus exposure and HLA in healthy donors. 13 Jbeta primers and 60 Vbeta primers were used for the PCR. The assay was immunoSEQ multiplex PCR, and TCRdb's table has in-frame clones only and misses some. This table holds 170,000 or so clones, 75% to 90% found once. Sequences were obtained from PBMCs. The source of these receptors is a woman between 18 and 29 years old in good health and CMV-seronegative.

This clone has a handful of counts. The CDR3 sequence is CSVEPPGGQDGELFF. DNA of the CDR3: TGCAGCGTTGAACCCCCGGGAGGGCAAGACGGGGAGCTGTTTTTT. The chain is built from TRBV29-1 and TRBJ2-2; 8 bases align to TRBD2. The germline gives CDR1 SQVTM, CDR2 ANQGSEA. Unmatched junction bases numbered 9, after V lost 2 bases and J lost 7 bases. This CDR3 is 15 amino acids long.

The gene calls are TRBV29-1 and TRBJ1-1; 7 positions match TRBD1. Germline assignment: CDR1 SQVTM and CDR2 ANQGSEA. The CDR3 is 14 amino acids. V gave up 3 bases and J gave up 3 bases; unmatched junction bases: 7. The CDR3 is CSVEGVGQYTEAFF. Written as DNA, the CDR3 is TGCAGCGTTGAGGGGGTGGGACAGTACACTGAAGCTTTCTTT.

This chain connects TRBV5-1 to TRBJ2-1, with D maybe TRBD2 (6 bases). V was cut by 7 bases and J by 0 bases, with 14 bases left in between. The germline gives CDR1 SGHRS, CDR2 YFSETQ. The CDR3 has 15 amino acids. The chain's CDR3 is CASYSSGSSYNEQFF. The DNA of the CDR3 is TGCGCCAGCTACTCAAGCGGGTCCTCCTACAATGAGCAGTTCTTC.

This chain's CDR3 is CASSFAGGTEAFF. As DNA, the CDR3 is TGTGCCAGCAGCTTTGCCGGAGGCACTGAAGCTTTCTTT. The chain recombines TRBV7-9 with TRBJ1-1; no clear D gene. Germline V lookup: CDR1 SEHNR, CDR2 FQNEAQ (reference sequence). Trimming cost V 3 bases and J 4 bases, with 9 bases left between them. The CDR3 sequence is 13 residues long.

The V gene is TRBV25-1, the J gene TRBJ1-2; D gene ambiguous. V lost 1 base and J lost 4, with 10 bases in between. The CDR3 has 14 residues. Per germline, CDR1 MGHDK and CDR2 SYGVNS. DNA for the CDR3: TGTGCCAGCAGTGAATTCGGCAGGTTCTATGGCTACACCTTC. Encoded protein: CASSEFGRFYGYTF.

The chain employs TRBV6-6 and TRBJ2-5; 8 bases are a match to TRBD2. The CDR3 covers 14 residues. With 6 bases clipped from V and 5 bases from J, the junction kept 8 bases outside the gene matches. Looked up from germline, CDR1 is MNHNY and CDR2 is SVGAGI (reference sequence). The CDR3 sequence: CASSRTGGWETQYF. The CDR3 DNA reads as TGTGCCAGCAGCAGAACGGGGGGGTGGGAGACCCAGTACTTC.

This chain joins TRBV19 and TRBJ1-1; the match to TRBD1 covers 7 bases. Germline-derived CDR1 and CDR2 are LNHDA and SQIVND (reference sequence). CDR3 length: 14 amino acids. V lost 3 bases and J lost 0; bases outside the gene matches: 1. The CDR3 nucleotides are TGTGCCAGTAGTATCGGGACAGTGAACACTGAAGCTTTCTTT. Its translation: CASSIGTVNTEAFF.

The genes are TRBV28 and TRBJ1-2, with unresolved D. The CDR3 has 14 amino acids. V was shortened by 3 bases and J by 7 bases, with 15 bases between the two germline ends. Germline V gene data show CDR1 as MDHEN and CDR2 as SYDVKM. DNA of the CDR3: TGTGCCAGCAGTTTCCGCCGGACGGGAGGTGGCTACACCTTC. Amino acids: CASSFRRTGGGYTF.

CDR3 sequence reads: CASRISGGADTQYF. In DNA form, the CDR3 reads TGTGCCAGCAGGATTAGCGGGGGGGCAGATACGCAGTATTTT. The chain has TRBV5-6 and TRBJ2-3; 11 bases line up with TRBD2. The CDR3 sequence is 14 residues long. V dropped 5 bases and J dropped 4; count of bases not matched to a gene: 3. Germline V CDR1 and CDR2: SGHDT, YYEEEE.

This chain connects TRBV19 to TRBJ2-7; 10 nucleotides align to TRBD1. Germline V gene sequence: CDR1 LNHDA, CDR2 SQIVND (reference sequence). V lost 7 bases to trimming and J lost 5 bases; unmatched junction nucleotides: 11. The CDR3 sequence is 15 residues long. CDR3 bases: TGTGCCAGTACCAAAAACGGACAGGGGGTAAACGAGCAGTACTTC. Translating gives CASTKNGQGVNEQYF. Complete variable domain (other parts from reference TRBV19 and TRBJ2-7): DGGITQSPKYLFRKEGQNVTLSCEQNLNHDAMYWYRQDPGQGLRLIYYSQIVNDFQKGDIAEGYSVSREKKESFPLTVTSAQKNPTAFYLCASTKNGQGVNEQYFGPGTRLTVT.

This rearrangement joins TRBV4-2 to TRBJ2-7; 12 nucleotides line up with TRBD2. V lost 4 bases, J lost 3 bases, and 7 bases stayed unmatched. In germline, CDR1 is LGHNA, CDR2 YNFKEQ. This CDR3 spans 16 amino acids. The CDR3 DNA follows: TGTGCCAGCAGCCCCACTAGCGGGGGGACCGACTACGAGCAGTACTTC. Its protein is CASSPTSGGTDYEQYF.

The chain employs TRBV6-1 and TRBJ2-5; TRBD1 aligns across 9 bases. The length of the CDR3 is 15 residues. The V gene end was trimmed by 3 bases and the J gene end by 5 bases; junction bases not matched to a gene: 7. CDR1 is MNHNS and CDR2 is SASEGT in the germline V gene. CDR3 amino acids: CASSDSTGTGETQYF. CDR3 in DNA: TGTGCCAGCAGTGACTCCACAGGGACAGGGGAGACCCAGTACTTC.

This clone has just a few counts. This sequence joins TRBV2 and TRBJ1-1; D call uncertain. The V end lost 9 bases, the J end lost 4 bases, and 12 bases lay between the germline ends. The CDR3 length is 12 residues. Looked up from germline, CDR1 is SNHLY and CDR2 is FYNNEI. DNA for the CDR3: TGTGCCAGATTGGCCGAGGGCACTGAAGCTTTCTTT. Its translation is CARLAEGTEAFF.

The DNA of the CDR3 is TGCGCCAGCAGCTTGTCCGAGAATCAGCCCCAGCATTTT. It encodes CASSLSENQPQHF. This rearrangement joins TRBV5-1 to TRBJ1-5; D uncertain. The V and J ends lost 1 base and 4 bases respectively, with 6 bases between them. CDR3 length equals 13 residues. Germline V gene data show CDR1 as SGHRS and CDR2 as YFSETQ.

For the CDR3, the DNA is TGTGCCTGGAGTCCAGGGGGCACTGAAGCTTTCTTT. It yields the protein CAWSPGGTEAFF. The chain recombines TRBV30 with TRBJ1-1; 7 bases agree with TRBD1. Losses at the gene ends were 2 bases for V and 4 bases for J; bases not matched to a gene: 1. Germline values: CDR1 GTSNPN, CDR2 SVGIG (reference sequence). The CDR3 length is 12 residues.

The rearrangement links TRBV5-1 to TRBJ2-3; 7 positions match TRBD2. The germline gives CDR1 SGHRS, CDR2 YFSETQ. The CDR3 covers 14 residues. V dropped 10 bases and J dropped 6; count of bases not matched to a gene: 14. The CDR3 nucleotides are TGCGCCGGGGCGAGCGCGGGAGAGGGGGATACGCAGTATTTT. It yields the protein CAGASAGEGDTQYF.

Note on this clone: Relative to the germline gene, one junction end is altered; a read error may explain this. The chain combines TRBV7-7 with TRBJ2-1; TRBD2 is a possible D gene (6 bases). This CDR3 has 13 residues. Germline V gene lookup returns CDR1 SSHAT and CDR2 FNYEAQ (reference sequence). CDR3 in amino acids: CASSLGSGNEQFF. The CDR3 nucleotides are TGTGCTAGCAGCTTAGGTAGCGGCAATGAGCAGTTCTTC. The full variable domain, rest sourced from reference TRBV7-7 and TRBJ2-1, is GAGVSQSPRYKVTKRGQDVTLRCDPISSHATLYWYQQALGQGPEFLTYFNYEAQPDKSGLPSDRFSAERPEGSISTLTIQRTEQRDSAMYRCASSLGSGNEQFFGPGTRLTVL.

The chain employs TRBV11-2 and TRBJ2-7; 8 nucleotides agree with TRBD2. CDR1 is SGHAT and CDR2 is FQNNGV in the germline V gene. Germline trimming cut 5 bases from V and 4 bases from J; bases unmatched to any gene: 10. The CDR3 extends over 15 amino acids. In nucleotides, the CDR3 is TGTGCCAGCAGCCCCCAAGCGGGAGTAGGTTACGAGCAGTACTTC. This gives the protein CASSPQAGVGYEQYF. The whole variable domain, remainder taken from reference TRBV11-2 and TRBJ2-7, is EAGVAQSPRYKIIEKRQSVAFWCNPISGHATLYWYQQILGQGPKLLIQFQNNGVVDDSQLPKDRFSAERLKGVDSTLKIQPAKLEDSAVYLCASSPQAGVGYEQYFGPGTRLTVT.

The chain links TRBV4-2 to TRBJ1-2, with D tentatively TRBD1 (5 bases). V lost 1 base and J 1 base, leaving 10 bases between the germline ends. Germline CDR1 is LGHNA and CDR2 is YNFKEQ. CDR3 size: 15 residues. The CDR3 region is CASSQGLTVNYGYTF. The CDR3 nucleotides read TGTGCCAGCAGCCAAGGTTTGACAGTTAACTATGGCTACACCTTC.

The chain uses TRBV7-2 and TRBJ2-5, with D tentatively TRBD1 (6 bases). The germline V gene encodes CDR1 SGHTA and CDR2 FQGNSA. V lost 5 bases, J lost 4 bases, and 14 bases lay in between. The CDR3 consists of 14 residues. In DNA, the CDR3 is TGTGCCAGCAGCCTTGGACAGCCCATAGAGACCCAGTACTTC. It codes for CASSLGQPIETQYF. The full variable domain, rest sourced from reference TRBV7-2 and TRBJ2-5, is GAGVSQSPSNKVTEKGKDVELRCDPISGHTALYWYRQSLGQGLEFLIYFQGNSAPDKSGLPSDRFSAERTGGSVSTLTIQRTQQEDSAVYLCASSLGQPIETQYFGPGTRLLVL.

This clone has just a few counts. The germline gene is not matched at one end of the junction; a read error may be the cause. This chain connects TRBV4-1 to TRBJ2-7; possibly TRBD2 for D (6 bases). The CDR3 sequence is 15 residues long. Germline lookup yields CDR1 MGHRA and CDR2 YSYEKL. CDR3 nucleotide sequence: TGTGCCAGCAGCCAAGAGGAGGGGACCCCCTACGAGCAGTACTTC. Protein sequence: CASSQEEGTPYEQYF.

This clone was recorded only once. The chain recombines TRBV28 with TRBJ2-5, with D possibly TRBD1 on 5 matching bases. Deletions cut 2 bases from V and 9 bases from J, with 25 bases between. CDR3 length equals 17 residues. Looked up from germline, CDR1 is MDHEN and CDR2 is SYDVKM. CDR3 nucleotides: TGTGCCAGCAGTTTACCCCGCCGACAGTCCGACCCTTGGGCCCAGTACTTC. This encodes CASSLPRRQSDPWAQYF.